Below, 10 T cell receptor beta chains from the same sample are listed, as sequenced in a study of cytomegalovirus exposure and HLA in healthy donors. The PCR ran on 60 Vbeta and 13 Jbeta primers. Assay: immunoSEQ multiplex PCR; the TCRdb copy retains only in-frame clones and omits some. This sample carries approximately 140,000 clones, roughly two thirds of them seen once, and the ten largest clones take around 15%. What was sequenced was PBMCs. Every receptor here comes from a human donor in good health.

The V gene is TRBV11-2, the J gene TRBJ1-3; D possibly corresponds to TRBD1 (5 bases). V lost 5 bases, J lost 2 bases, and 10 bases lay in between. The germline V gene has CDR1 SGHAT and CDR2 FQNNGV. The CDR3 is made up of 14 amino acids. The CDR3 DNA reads TGTGCCAGCAGCCCAGGGTCCGCTGGAAACACCATATATTTT. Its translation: CASSPGSAGNTIYF.

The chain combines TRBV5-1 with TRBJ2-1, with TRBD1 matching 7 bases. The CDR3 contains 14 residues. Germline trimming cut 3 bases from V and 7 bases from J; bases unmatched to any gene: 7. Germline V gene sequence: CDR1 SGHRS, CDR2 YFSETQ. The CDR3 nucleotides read TGCGCCAGCAGCTACTACTCAGGGGGAAATGAGCAGTTCTTC. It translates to CASSYYSGGNEQFF.

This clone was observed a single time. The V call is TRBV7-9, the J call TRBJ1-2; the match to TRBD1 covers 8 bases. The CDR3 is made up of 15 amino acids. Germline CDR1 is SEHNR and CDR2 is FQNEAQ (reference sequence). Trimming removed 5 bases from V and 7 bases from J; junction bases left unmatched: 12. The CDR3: CASSPGGTGQGGYTF. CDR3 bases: TGTGCCAGCAGCCCCGGAGGTACAGGACAGGGTGGCTACACCTTC. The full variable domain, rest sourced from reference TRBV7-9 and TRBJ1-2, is DTGVSQNPRHKITKRGQNVTFRCDPISEHNRLYWYRQTLGQGPEFLTYFQNEAQLEKSRLLSDRFSAERPKGSFSTLEIQRTEQGDSAMYLCASSPGGTGQGGYTFGSGTRLTVV.

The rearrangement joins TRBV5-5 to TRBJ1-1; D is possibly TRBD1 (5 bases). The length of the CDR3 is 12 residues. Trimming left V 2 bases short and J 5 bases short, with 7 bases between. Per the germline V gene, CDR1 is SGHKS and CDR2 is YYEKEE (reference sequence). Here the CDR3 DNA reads TGTGCCAGCAGCTTTGGGGGGACTGAAGCTTTCTTT. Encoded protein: CASSFGGTEAFF. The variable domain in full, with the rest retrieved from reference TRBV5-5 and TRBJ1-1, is DAGVTQSPTHLIKTRGQQVTLRCSPISGHKSVSWYQQVLGQGPQFIFQYYEKEERGRGNFPDRFSARQFPNYSSELNVNALLLGDSALYLCASSFGGTEAFFGQGTRLTVV.

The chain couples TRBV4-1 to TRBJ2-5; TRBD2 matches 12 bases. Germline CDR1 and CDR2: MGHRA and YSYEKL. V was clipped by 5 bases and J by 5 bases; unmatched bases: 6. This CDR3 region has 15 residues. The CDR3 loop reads CASSFLAGGPETQYF. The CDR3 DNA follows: TGCGCCAGCAGCTTTCTAGCGGGGGGGCCGGAGACCCAGTACTTC.

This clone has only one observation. The CDR3 here is CASSPGQWGVPQHF. The CDR3 bases are TGCGCCAGCAGCCCGGGACAGTGGGGGGTGCCCCAGCATTTT. V and J are TRBV5-1 and TRBJ1-5; 7 positions match TRBD1. This CDR3 comprises 14 residues. Germline V gene lookup returns CDR1 SGHRS and CDR2 YFSETQ. The trim removed 4 bases at V and 9 bases at J, leaving 10 bases unmatched.

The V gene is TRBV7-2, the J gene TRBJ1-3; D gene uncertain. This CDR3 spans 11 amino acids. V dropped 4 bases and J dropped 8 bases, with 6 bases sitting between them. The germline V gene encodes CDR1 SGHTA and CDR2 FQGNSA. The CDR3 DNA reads TGTGCCAGCAGCTCGCTATACACCATATATTTT. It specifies CASSSLYTIYF.

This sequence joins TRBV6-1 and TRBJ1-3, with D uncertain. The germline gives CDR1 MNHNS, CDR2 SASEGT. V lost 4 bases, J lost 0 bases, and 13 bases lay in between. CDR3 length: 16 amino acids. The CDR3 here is CASSARVEISGNTIYF. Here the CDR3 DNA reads TGTGCCAGCAGTGCCCGAGTGGAGATCTCTGGAAACACCATATATTTT.

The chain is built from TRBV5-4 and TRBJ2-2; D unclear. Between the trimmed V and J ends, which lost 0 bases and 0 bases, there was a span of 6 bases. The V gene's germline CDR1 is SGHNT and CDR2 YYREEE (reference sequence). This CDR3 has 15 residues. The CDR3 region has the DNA TGTGCCAGCAGCTTGGTCACAGCGAACACCGGGGAGCTGTTTTTT. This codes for CASSLVTANTGELFF. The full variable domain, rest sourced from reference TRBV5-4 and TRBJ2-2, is ETGVTQSPTHLIKTRGQQVTLRCSSQSGHNTVSWYQQALGQGPQFIFQYYREEENGRGNFPPRFSGLQFPNYSSELNVNALELDDSALYLCASSLVTANTGELFFGEGSRLTVL.

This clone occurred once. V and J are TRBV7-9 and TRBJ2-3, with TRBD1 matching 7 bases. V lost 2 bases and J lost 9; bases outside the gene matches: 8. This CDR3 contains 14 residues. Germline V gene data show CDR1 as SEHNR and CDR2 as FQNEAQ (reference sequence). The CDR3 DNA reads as TGTGCCAGCAGCTTAAACACACAGGGGACAACGCAGTATTTT. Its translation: CASSLNTQGTTQYF. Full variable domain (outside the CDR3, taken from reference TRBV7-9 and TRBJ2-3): DTGVSQNPRHKITKRGQNVTFRCDPISEHNRLYWYRQTLGQGPEFLTYFQNEAQLEKSRLLSDRFSAERPKGSFSTLEIQRTEQGDSAMYLCASSLNTQGTTQYFGPGTRLTVL.